This note documents a single T cell receptor beta chain sequence. Sequencing used immunoSEQ multiplex PCR; TCRdb keeps in-frame clones, though not all of them. The sample includes 77,000 or so clones, around 91% seen only once; the top ten take around 1.9%. This specimen comes from a study of OX40 agonist ivuxolimab in advanced cancers. Study summary: Ivuxolimab, an agonistic anti-OX40 (CD134) antibody, was given to patients. Checkpoint inhibitors had been given previously to 40% of patients.

The CDR3 spans 18 residues. Per the germline V gene, CDR1 is SGHTA and CDR2 is FQGNSA. The V segment lost 5 bases and the J segment 5 bases; nucleotides outside the gene matches: 10. Sequenced here: CD4+ or CD8+ T cells sorted from blood, sampled in a trial of the OX40 agonist ivuxolimab. The gene calls are TRBV7-2 and TRBJ2-3; 16 bases map to TRBD2. The origin of this receptor is an adult with an advanced solid tumor such as melanoma, head and neck, liver or kidney cancer. This CDR3 is CASSPQSGLAGGRDTQYF. CDR3 coding DNA: TGTGCCAGCAGCCCCCAATCGGGACTAGCGGGGGGGAGAGATACGCAGTATTTT.